The clone carrying this T cell receptor beta chain turned up a few times. Its antigen is not known. The sample is drawn from a study of cytomegalovirus exposure and HLA in healthy donors. Regarding the study as a whole: It was shown in a later analysis that HLA-associated TCR beta chains were more clonally expanded than other, equally common chains.

PCR was performed using 60 Vbeta and 13 Jbeta primers. Here immunoSEQ multiplex PCR was the method, and the copy in TCRdb shows in-frame clones only, minus some. Of some 110,000 clones listed, around three quarters are singletons. What was sequenced was PBMCs. This TCR derives from a man in his thirties or forties in good health and CMV-seropositive.

CDR3 protein: CASSVGGAPNQPQHF. CDR3 nucleotides: TGTGCCAGCAGCGTTGGGGGGGCCCCCAATCAGCCCCAGCATTTT. The V gene is TRBV5-4, the J gene TRBJ1-5; possibly TRBD1 for D (6 bases). Trimming took off 4 bases at V and 3 bases at J, with 14 bases between the two ends. The CDR3 extends over 15 amino acids. Germline CDR1 reads SGHNT; CDR2 reads YYREEE (reference sequence). The full variable domain, its missing parts supplied by reference TRBV5-4 and TRBJ1-5, is ETGVTQSPTHLIKTRGQQVTLRCSSQSGHNTVSWYQQALGQGPQFIFQYYREEENGRGNFPPRFSGLQFPNYSSELNVNALELDDSALYLCASSVGGAPNQPQHFGDGTRLSIL.